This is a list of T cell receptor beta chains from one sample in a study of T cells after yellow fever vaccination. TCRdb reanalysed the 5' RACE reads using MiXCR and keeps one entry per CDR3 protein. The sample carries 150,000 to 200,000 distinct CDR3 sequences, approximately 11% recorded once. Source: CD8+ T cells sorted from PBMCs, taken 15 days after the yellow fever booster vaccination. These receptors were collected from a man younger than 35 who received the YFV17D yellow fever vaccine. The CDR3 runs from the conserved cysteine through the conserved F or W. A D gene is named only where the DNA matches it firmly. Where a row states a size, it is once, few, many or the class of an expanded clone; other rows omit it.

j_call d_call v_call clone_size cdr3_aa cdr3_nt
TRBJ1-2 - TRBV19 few CASSITGGDYGYTF TGTGCCAGTAGTATAACAGGAGGGGACTATGGCTACACCTTC
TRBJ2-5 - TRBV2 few CASSVPGQETQYF TGTGCCAGCAGTGTACCAGGCCAAGAGACCCAGTACTTC
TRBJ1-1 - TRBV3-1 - CASSYYGASFGEAFF TGTGCCAGCAGCTACTACGGGGCGTCATTCGGTGAAGCTTTCTTT
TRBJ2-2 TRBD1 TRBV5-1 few CASSFRGIGELFF TGCGCCAGCAGCTTCAGGGGGATCGGGGAGCTGTTTTTT
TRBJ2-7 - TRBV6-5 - CASSYSDISYEQYF TGTGCCAGCAGTTACTCAGACATATCCTACGAGCAGTACTTC
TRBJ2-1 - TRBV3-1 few CASSHPAGRSYNEQFF TGTGCCAGCAGCCACCCGGCGGGGCGCTCCTACAATGAGCAGTTCTTC
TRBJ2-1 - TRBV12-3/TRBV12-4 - CASSTQAGWLGEQFF TGTGCCAGCAGTACTCAAGCAGGGTGGTTGGGTGAGCAGTTCTTC
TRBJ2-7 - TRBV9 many CASSVGWGKYEQYF TGTGCCAGCAGCGTAGGTTGGGGTAAATACGAGCAGTACTTC
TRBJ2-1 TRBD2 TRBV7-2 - CASSRWRGGDNEQFF TGTGCCAGCAGCCGGTGGCGGGGGGGCGACAATGAGCAGTTCTTC
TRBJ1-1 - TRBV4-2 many CASSQVTTEWTEAFF TGTGCCAGCAGCCAAGTTACGACGGAGTGGACTGAAGCTTTCTTT
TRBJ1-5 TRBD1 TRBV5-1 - CASSPTGADQPQHF TGCGCCAGCAGCCCGACAGGGGCGGATCAGCCCCAGCATTTT
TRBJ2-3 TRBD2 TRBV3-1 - CASSQRMTSGGDTDTQYF TGTGCCAGCAGCCAGCGTATGACTAGCGGGGGCGACACAGATACGCAGTATTTT
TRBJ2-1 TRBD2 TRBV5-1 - CASSQTSGSSNEQFF TGCGCCAGCAGCCAAACTAGCGGCTCCTCGAATGAGCAGTTCTTC
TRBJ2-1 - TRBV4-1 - CASSQNSEQFF TGCGCCAGCAGCCAAAACAGTGAGCAGTTCTTC
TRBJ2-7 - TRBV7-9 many CASSPWDGDYSYEQYF TGTGCCAGCAGCCCCTGGGACGGCGACTACTCCTACGAGCAGTACTTC
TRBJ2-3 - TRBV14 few CASSQEWQTSSTDTQYF TGTGCCAGCAGCCAAGAGTGGCAGACCTCTAGCACAGATACGCAGTATTTT